This entry lists 13 T cell receptor beta chains sequenced from one sample in a study of blood T cell repertoires in COVID-19. Here immunoSEQ multiplex PCR was the method, and the copy in TCRdb shows in-frame clones only, minus some. The table includes fewer than 110,000 clones, more than 80% detected once. The sample consisted of peripheral blood. The receptor set was obtained from a man aged 35-49 years with active or convalescent COVID-19.

This clone was found once. V gene TRBV19 combines with J gene TRBJ1-4; TRBD1 is a possible D gene (6 bases). The V and J ends lost 8 bases and 6 bases respectively, with 22 bases between them. This CDR3 is 16 amino acids long. The germline V gene has CDR1 LNHDA and CDR2 SQIVND (reference sequence). CDR3 DNA sequence: TGTGCCAGTCATAGAGACATCACAGGGACCTATGAAAAACTGTTTTTT. Its translation is CASHRDITGTYEKLFF.

Only a few counts were recorded for this clone. The chain joins TRBV7-3 to TRBJ1-1; 9 bases line up with TRBD1. CDR1 is SGHTA and CDR2 is FQGTGA in the germline V gene. There are 16 residues in the CDR3. The ends lost 5 bases at V and 4 bases at J; junction bases unmatched: 11. The DNA of the CDR3 is TGTGCCAGCAGCCCGGGGACAGGGTTGAGCGGCACTGAAGCTTTCTTT. Its translation: CASSPGTGLSGTEAFF.

This clone was recorded a few times. This CDR3 is CASSYYGNEQYF. The DNA for the CDR3 is TGTGCCAGCAGTTATTATGGCAACGAGCAGTACTTC. The V gene is TRBV6-2 or TRBV6-3, the J gene TRBJ2-7; no firm D call. Trimming cost V 3 bases and J 5 bases, with 8 bases left between them. CDR1 is MNHEY and CDR2 is SVGEGT in the germline V gene. There are 12 residues in the CDR3.

The CDR3 region is CASSPGEIAGNTIYF. The CDR3 bases are TGTGCCAGCAGCCCAGGGGAGATTGCTGGAAACACCATATATTTT. The chain joins TRBV5-6 to TRBJ1-3, with TRBD1 as a possible D gene (6 bases). V lost 4 bases and J lost 2, with 13 bases in between. Germline CDR1 SGHDT, CDR2 YYEEEE. The CDR3 runs to 15 residues.

The genes are TRBV10-3 and TRBJ1-2; 8 bases agree with TRBD1. The germline CDR1 and CDR2 sequences are ENHRY and SYGVKD. The CDR3 covers 15 residues. Germline trimming cut 3 bases from V and 8 bases from J; bases unmatched to any gene: 11. CDR3 loop: CAISEKDRERYGYTF. In nucleotides, the CDR3 is TGTGCCATCAGTGAAAAGGACAGGGAAAGGTACGGCTACACCTTC.

This sequence joins TRBV9 and TRBJ2-1, with D perhaps TRBD2 (5 bases). Germline V gene lookup returns CDR1 SGDLS and CDR2 YYNGEE. Trimming stripped 0 bases from V and 2 bases from J, with 12 bases between. The CDR3 spans 16 residues. CDR3 DNA sequence: TGTGCCAGCAGCGTAGAAGCAGGCGGGCCCTACAATGAGCAGTTCTTC. This sequence encodes CASSVEAGGPYNEQFF.

The CDR3 nucleotides read TGTGCCAGCAGCTCGGGACTAAAGGAGACCCAGTACTTC. Translated: CASSSGLKETQYF. The J gene is TRBJ2-5, the V gene TRBV7-2, with TRBD2 matching 7 bases. Germline-derived CDR1 and CDR2 are SGHTA and FQGNSA. This CDR3 contains 13 residues. V lost 4 bases, J lost 5 bases, and 4 bases stayed unmatched.

The chain links TRBV7-2 to TRBJ1-5, with TRBD1 matching over 8 bases. Germline CDR1 is SGHTA and CDR2 is FQGNSA. Trimming at V came to 5 bases and at J to 5 bases, leaving 11 bases not matched to a gene. The CDR3 has 16 residues. The CDR3 DNA reads as TGTGCCAGCAGCCTCGGGCAGGGGGCGGGATATCAGCCCCAGCATTTT. Translation: CASSLGQGAGYQPQHF.

This chain joins TRBV6-2 or TRBV6-3 and TRBJ2-1, with no clear D. Between the trimmed V and J ends, which lost 4 bases and 8 bases, there was a span of 12 bases. Germline loops: CDR1 MNHEY, CDR2 SVGEGT. The CDR3 totals 13 residues. DNA for the CDR3: TGTGCCAGCAGTTGGGTGAGGAGCTATGAGCAGTTCTTC. This codes for CASSWVRSYEQFF.

The count of this clone is one. V usage is TRBV28 and J usage is TRBJ1-1; 12 positions match TRBD1. CDR1 MDHEN and CDR2 SYDVKM come from the germline V gene. V gave up 4 bases and J gave up 2 bases; unmatched junction bases: 5. The CDR3 runs 16 residues. CDR3 sequence reads: CASSWDRGLGNTEAFF. CDR3 coding DNA: TGTGCCAGCAGTTGGGACAGGGGGCTAGGAAACACTGAAGCTTTCTTT. Variable domain in full (rest from reference TRBV28 and TRBJ1-1): DVKVTQSSRYLVKRTGEKVFLECVQDMDHENMFWYRQDPGLGLRLIYFSYDVKMKEKGDIPEGYSVSREKKERFSLILESASTNQTSMYLCASSWDRGLGNTEAFFGQGTRLTVV.

This rearrangement joins TRBV18 to TRBJ2-7; the match to TRBD2 covers 9 bases. Per the germline V gene, CDR1 is KGHSH and CDR2 is LQKENI. This CDR3 has 15 residues. Unmatched junction bases numbered 3, after V lost 3 bases and J lost 0 bases. CDR3 loop: CASSPSGRGSYEQYF. The DNA for the CDR3 is TGTGCCAGCTCACCTAGCGGGAGAGGCTCCTACGAGCAGTACTTC.

The chain links TRBV30 to TRBJ2-3; D unresolved. Germline values: CDR1 GTSNPN, CDR2 SVGIG (reference sequence). The CDR3 contains 17 residues. Trimming took 3 bases from V and 0 from J, leaving 19 bases between them. The DNA for the CDR3 is TGTGCCTGGAGGACTTCGGTACCCACCGTTAGCACAGATACGCAGTATTTT. Its protein is CAWRTSVPTVSTDTQYF.

The chain employs TRBV5-8 and TRBJ1-5; D is ambiguous. There are 18 residues in the CDR3. Germline V CDR1 and CDR2: SGHTS, YDEGEE. Between the trimmed V and J ends, which lost 7 bases and 5 bases, there was a span of 28 bases. DNA of the CDR3: TGTGCCAGCGGGAGAAGGTTTGTGCGCTCGAGGGCCGATCAGCCCCAGCATTTT. It encodes CASGRRFVRSRADQPQHF.